What follows are 8 T cell receptor beta chains derived from one specimen sequenced in a study of T cell responses to AZD1222 COVID-19 vaccine. Assay: immunoSEQ multiplex PCR; the TCRdb copy retains only in-frame clones and omits some. Of approximately 150,000 clones listed, approximately 90% are singletons. The starting material was peripheral blood, obtained 28 days after the second AZD1222 dose. The receptors here all came from an adult who received the AZD1222 COVID-19 vaccine.

The rearrangement joins TRBV9 to TRBJ1-4; no definite D call. Germline-derived CDR1 and CDR2 are SGDLS and YYNGEE. V gave up 3 bases and J gave up 5 bases, with 14 bases separating them. The CDR3 runs 15 residues. This CDR3 is CASSDPTTANEKLFF. The CDR3 DNA follows: TGTGCCAGCAGCGACCCGACCACGGCGAATGAAAAACTGTTTTTT.

The V call is TRBV19, the J call TRBJ1-1; a weak D match, TRBD1 (5 bases). This CDR3 has 14 amino acids. Germline V lookup: CDR1 LNHDA, CDR2 SQIVND (reference sequence). Trimming removed 4 bases from V and 5 bases from J, with 14 bases in between. The CDR3: CASSRWQGSTEAFF. The CDR3 nucleotides read TGTGCCAGTAGTAGGTGGCAGGGCAGTACTGAAGCTTTCTTT.

The chain recombines TRBV7-9 with TRBJ1-2, with a tentative D call TRBD1 (6 bases). Germline CDR1 and CDR2: SEHNR and FQNEAQ (reference sequence). Deletions cut 5 bases from V and 14 bases from J, with 18 bases between. The CDR3 sequence is 12 residues long. CDR3 residues: CASSVTSGHPTF. DNA of the CDR3: TGTGCCAGCAGCGTAACATCGGGACACCCGACCTTC.

The genes are TRBV18 and TRBJ2-7; D remains ambiguous. Between the trimmed V and J ends, which lost 2 bases and 10 bases, there was a span of 9 bases. The CDR3 covers 11 residues. Looked up from germline, CDR1 is KGHSH and CDR2 is LQKENI. The CDR3 DNA sequence: TGTGCCAGCTCACCAGGGGTCGACCAGTACTTC. It translates to CASSPGVDQYF.

This clone was detected only once. The chain couples TRBV18 to TRBJ2-3, with D possibly matching TRBD2 (6 bases). Germline V CDR1 and CDR2: KGHSH, LQKENI. Trimming stripped 2 bases from V and 2 bases from J, with 17 bases between. This CDR3 spans 17 amino acids. The CDR3 sequence is CASSPTPGSRYTDTQYF. DNA for the CDR3: TGTGCCAGCTCACCAACCCCCGGGAGTCGGTACACAGATACGCAGTATTTT.

This sequence joins TRBV13 and TRBJ2-7; the D gene could be TRBD1 or TRBD2 (5 bases each). CDR3 size: 13 residues. Trimming removed 7 bases at V and 3 bases at J, with 13 bases between. Germline V gene lookup returns CDR1 PRHDT and CDR2 FYEKMQ (reference sequence). The CDR3 region has the DNA TGTGCCAGCACCCATGAGGGGAGCTACGAGCAGTACTTC. This encodes CASTHEGSYEQYF.

CDR3 nucleotide sequence: TGTGCCAGTACTGAGGGGAACACCGGGGAGCTGTTTTTT. It translates to CASTEGNTGELFF. The chain links TRBV19 to TRBJ2-2; TRBD2 is a possible D gene (5 bases). Looked up from germline, CDR1 is LNHDA and CDR2 is SQIVND (reference sequence). Trimming pared 7 bases from V and 1 base from J, leaving 7 bases between. The CDR3 length is 13 residues.

This sequence joins TRBV19 and TRBJ2-3, with 7 bases matching TRBD2. This CDR3 has 22 amino acids. V lost 4 bases to trimming and J lost 5 bases; unmatched junction nucleotides: 30. The germline V gene encodes CDR1 LNHDA and CDR2 SQIVND (reference sequence). This chain's CDR3 is CASSRSPYGSGGTSVLGDTQYF. CDR3 sequence (DNA): TGTGCCAGTAGTAGAAGCCCGTACGGCAGTGGGGGAACTAGCGTTCTGGGAGATACGCAGTATTTT.